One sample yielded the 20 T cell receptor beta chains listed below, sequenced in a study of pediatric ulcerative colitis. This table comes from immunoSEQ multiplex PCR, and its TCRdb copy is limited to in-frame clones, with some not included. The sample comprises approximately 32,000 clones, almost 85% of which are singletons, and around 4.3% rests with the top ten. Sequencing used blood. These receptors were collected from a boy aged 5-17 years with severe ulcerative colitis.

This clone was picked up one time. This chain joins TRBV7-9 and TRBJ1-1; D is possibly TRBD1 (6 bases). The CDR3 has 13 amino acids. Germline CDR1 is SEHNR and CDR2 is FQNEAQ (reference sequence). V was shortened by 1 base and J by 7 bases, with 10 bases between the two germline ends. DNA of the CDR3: TGTGCCAGCAGCTTAGTGGGGGGCTATGAAGCTTTCTTT. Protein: CASSLVGGYEAFF.

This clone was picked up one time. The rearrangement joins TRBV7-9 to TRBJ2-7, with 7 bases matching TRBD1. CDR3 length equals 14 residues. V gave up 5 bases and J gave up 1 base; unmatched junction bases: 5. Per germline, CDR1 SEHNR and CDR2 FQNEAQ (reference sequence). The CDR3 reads CASSPKDRSYEQYF. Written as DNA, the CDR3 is TGTGCCAGCAGCCCCAAGGACAGGTCCTACGAGCAGTACTTC.

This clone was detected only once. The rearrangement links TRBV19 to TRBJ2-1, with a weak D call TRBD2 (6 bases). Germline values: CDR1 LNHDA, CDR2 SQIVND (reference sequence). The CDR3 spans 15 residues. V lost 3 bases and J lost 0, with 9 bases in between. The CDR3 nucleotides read TGTGCCAGTAGTATTATGGGGGGCTCCTACAATGAGCAGTTCTTC. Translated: CASSIMGGSYNEQFF.

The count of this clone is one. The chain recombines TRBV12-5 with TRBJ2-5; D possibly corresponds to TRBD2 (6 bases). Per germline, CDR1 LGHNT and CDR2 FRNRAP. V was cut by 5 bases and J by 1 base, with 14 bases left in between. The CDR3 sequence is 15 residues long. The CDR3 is CASGRGRDFQETQYF. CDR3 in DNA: TGTGCTAGTGGTCGCGGAAGGGACTTCCAAGAGACCCAGTACTTC.

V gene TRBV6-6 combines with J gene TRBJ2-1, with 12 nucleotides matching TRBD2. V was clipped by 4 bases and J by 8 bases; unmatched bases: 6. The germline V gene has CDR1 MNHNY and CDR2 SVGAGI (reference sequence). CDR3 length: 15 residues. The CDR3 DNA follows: TGTGCCAGCAGTTTACTAGCGGGGGGTATCTATGAGCAGTTCTTC. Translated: CASSLLAGGIYEQFF.

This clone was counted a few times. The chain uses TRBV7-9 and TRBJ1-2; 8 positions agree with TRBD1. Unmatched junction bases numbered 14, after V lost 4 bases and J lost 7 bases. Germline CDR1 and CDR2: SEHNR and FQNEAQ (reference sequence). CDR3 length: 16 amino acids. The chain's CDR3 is CASSSRTGIGVSGYTF. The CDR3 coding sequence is TGTGCCAGCAGCTCCCGGACAGGGATTGGAGTAAGTGGCTACACCTTC.

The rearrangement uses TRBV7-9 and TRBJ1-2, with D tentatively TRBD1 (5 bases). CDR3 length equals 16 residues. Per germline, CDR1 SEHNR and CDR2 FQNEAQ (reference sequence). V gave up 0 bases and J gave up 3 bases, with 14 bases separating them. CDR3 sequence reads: CASSLALDGGDYGYTF. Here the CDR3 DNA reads TGTGCCAGCAGCTTAGCTTTAGATGGGGGAGACTATGGCTACACCTTC.

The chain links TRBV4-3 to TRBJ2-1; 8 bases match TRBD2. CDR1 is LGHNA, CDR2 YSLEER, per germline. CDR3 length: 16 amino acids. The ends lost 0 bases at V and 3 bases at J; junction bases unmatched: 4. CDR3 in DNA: TGCGCCAGCAGCCAAGATCCCGGGACTAGCTACAATGAGCAGTTCTTC. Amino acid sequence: CASSQDPGTSYNEQFF.

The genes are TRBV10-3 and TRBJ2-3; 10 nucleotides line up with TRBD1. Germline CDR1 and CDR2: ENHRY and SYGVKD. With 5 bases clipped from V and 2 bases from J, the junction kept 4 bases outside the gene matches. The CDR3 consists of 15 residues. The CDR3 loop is CAISRTGGNTDTQYF. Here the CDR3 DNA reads TGTGCCATCAGTCGGACAGGGGGTAACACAGATACGCAGTATTTT.

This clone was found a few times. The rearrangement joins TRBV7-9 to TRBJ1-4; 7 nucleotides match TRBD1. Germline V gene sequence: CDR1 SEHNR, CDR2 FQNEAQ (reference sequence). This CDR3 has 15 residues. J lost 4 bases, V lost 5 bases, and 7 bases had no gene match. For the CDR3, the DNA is TGTGCCAGCAGCCCGACAGGGACTCTTAATGAAAAACTGTTTTTT. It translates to CASSPTGTLNEKLFF.

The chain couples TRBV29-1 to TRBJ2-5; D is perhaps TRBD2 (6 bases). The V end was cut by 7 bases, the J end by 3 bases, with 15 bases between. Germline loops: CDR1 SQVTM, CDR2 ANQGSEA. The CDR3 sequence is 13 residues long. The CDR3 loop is CSASGLAKETQYF. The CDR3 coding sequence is TGCAGCGCCTCGGGACTGGCGAAAGAGACCCAGTACTTC.

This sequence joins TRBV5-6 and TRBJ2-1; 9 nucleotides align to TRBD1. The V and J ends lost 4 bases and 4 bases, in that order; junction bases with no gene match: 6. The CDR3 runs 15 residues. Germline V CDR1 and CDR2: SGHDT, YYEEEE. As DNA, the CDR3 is TGTGCCAGCAGCCGGGGGACAGGGAGGTACAATGAGCAGTTCTTC. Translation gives CASSRGTGRYNEQFF.

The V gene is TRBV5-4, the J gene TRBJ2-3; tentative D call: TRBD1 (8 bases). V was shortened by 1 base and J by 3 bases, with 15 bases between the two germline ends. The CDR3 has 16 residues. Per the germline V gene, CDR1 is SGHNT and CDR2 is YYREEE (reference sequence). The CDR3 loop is CASSLRGGQATDTQYF. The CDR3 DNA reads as TGTGCCAGCAGCTTGAGGGGGGGACAGGCAACAGATACGCAGTATTTT.

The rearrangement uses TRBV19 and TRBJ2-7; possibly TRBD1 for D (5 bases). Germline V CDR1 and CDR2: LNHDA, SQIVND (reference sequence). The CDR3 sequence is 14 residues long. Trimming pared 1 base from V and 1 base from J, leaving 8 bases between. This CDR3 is CASSIVGASYEQYF. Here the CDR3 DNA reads TGTGCCAGTAGTATAGTAGGGGCATCCTACGAGCAGTACTTC. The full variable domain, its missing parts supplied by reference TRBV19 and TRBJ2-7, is DGGITQSPKYLFRKEGQNVTLSCEQNLNHDAMYWYRQDPGQGLRLIYYSQIVNDFQKGDIAEGYSVSREKKESFPLTVTSAQKNPTAFYLCASSIVGASYEQYFGPGTRLTVT.

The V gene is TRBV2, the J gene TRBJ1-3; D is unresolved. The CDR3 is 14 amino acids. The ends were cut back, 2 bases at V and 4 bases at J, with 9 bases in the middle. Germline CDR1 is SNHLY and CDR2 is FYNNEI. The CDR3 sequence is CASSENNQGNTIYF. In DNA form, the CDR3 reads TGTGCCAGCAGTGAAAATAACCAGGGAAACACCATATATTTT.

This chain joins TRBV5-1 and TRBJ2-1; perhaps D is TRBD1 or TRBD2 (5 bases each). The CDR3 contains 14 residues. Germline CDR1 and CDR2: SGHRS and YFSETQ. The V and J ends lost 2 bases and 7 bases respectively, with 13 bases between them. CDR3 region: CASSLASWGNEQFF. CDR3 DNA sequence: TGCGCCAGCAGCTTAGCCAGTTGGGGGAATGAGCAGTTCTTC.

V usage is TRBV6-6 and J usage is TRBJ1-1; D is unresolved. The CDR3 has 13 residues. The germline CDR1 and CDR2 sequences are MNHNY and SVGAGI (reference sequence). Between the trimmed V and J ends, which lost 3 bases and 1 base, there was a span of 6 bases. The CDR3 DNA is TGTGCCAGCAGTTATTCGAAGAACACTGAAGCTTTCTTT. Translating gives CASSYSKNTEAFF.

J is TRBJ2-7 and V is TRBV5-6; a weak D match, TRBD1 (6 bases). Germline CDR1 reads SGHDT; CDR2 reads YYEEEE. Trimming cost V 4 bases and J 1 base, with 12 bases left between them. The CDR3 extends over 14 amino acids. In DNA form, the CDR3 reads TGTGCCAGCAGCCTACGGGACATATCCTACGAGCAGTACTTC. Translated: CASSLRDISYEQYF.

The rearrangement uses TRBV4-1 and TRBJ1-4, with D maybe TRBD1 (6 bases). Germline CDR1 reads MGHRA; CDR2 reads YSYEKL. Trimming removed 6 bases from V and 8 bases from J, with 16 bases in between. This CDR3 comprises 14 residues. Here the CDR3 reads CASSTQGSGEKLFF. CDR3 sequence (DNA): TGCGCCAGCAGTACGCAGGGGTCGGGAGAAAAACTGTTTTTT.

The CDR3 DNA follows: TGTGCCAGTAGTAGTGGACCGCCGACGAGCTCCTACAATGAGCAGTTCTTC. Encoded protein: CASSSGPPTSSYNEQFF. This chain uses TRBV19 with TRBJ2-1; D is uncertain. Germline V gives CDR1 LNHDA, CDR2 SQIVND (reference sequence). CDR3 length: 17 amino acids. V gave up 4 bases and J gave up 0 bases, with 16 bases separating them.